Listed below are T cell receptor beta chains from one sample, sequenced in a study of CD8+ T cells in alopecia areata. Produced via immunoSEQ multiplex PCR; TCRdb's table is partial and in-frame only. The data contain over 120,000 clones, about 51% of them singletons. The sample was CD8+ T cells sorted from blood, taken at week 4, from a patient treated with tofacitinib. These TCRs come from a human donor with alopecia areata. CDR3s include the opening cysteine and the closing phenylalanine or tryptophan. Fields, in order: D gene, clone size, J gene, V gene, CDR3 DNA, CDR3 protein. D genes are given only for firm matches. Expanded clones get a size class; other rows say once, few or many, or leave the size out.

d_call: TRBD1; clone_size: -; j_call: TRBJ2-5; v_call: TRBV2; cdr3_nt: TGTGCCACCGGGACAGTAGAGGAGACCCAGTACTTC; cdr3_aa: CATGTVEETQYF
d_call: -; clone_size: -; j_call: TRBJ1-1; v_call: TRBV5-1; cdr3_nt: TGCGCCAGCACCCCTACGGACGGTACGAACACTGAAGCTTTCTTT; cdr3_aa: CASTPTDGTNTEAFF
d_call: -; clone_size: -; j_call: TRBJ2-2; v_call: TRBV30; cdr3_nt: TGTGCCTGGAGTATCGGGGGGGAGCTGTTTTTT; cdr3_aa: CAWSIGGELFF
d_call: -; clone_size: -; j_call: TRBJ1-3; v_call: TRBV29-1; cdr3_nt: TGCAGTCCCCCGGGGGCCCGACTCGGCTCTGGAAACACCATATATTTT; cdr3_aa: CSPPGARLGSGNTIYF
d_call: TRBD1; clone_size: -; j_call: TRBJ2-2; v_call: TRBV6-5; cdr3_nt: TGTGCCAGCAGCCCCGGGACAGGGTTCACCGGGGAGCTGTTTTTT; cdr3_aa: CASSPGTGFTGELFF
d_call: -; clone_size: few; j_call: TRBJ2-1; v_call: TRBV5-6; cdr3_nt: TGTGCCAGCAGCGTGGGACTCTACAATGAGCAGTTCTTC; cdr3_aa: CASSVGLYNEQFF
d_call: TRBD2; clone_size: -; j_call: TRBJ2-5; v_call: TRBV4-3; cdr3_nt: TGCGCCAGCAGCCAGGGTCAGGGAGGGTCAGAGACCCAGTACTTC; cdr3_aa: CASSQGQGGSETQYF
d_call: TRBD1; clone_size: few; j_call: TRBJ2-1; v_call: TRBV29-1; cdr3_nt: TGCAGCGTTGTCGGGACAGGGAATCCCACCTACAATGAGCAGTTCTTC; cdr3_aa: CSVVGTGNPTYNEQFF
d_call: -; clone_size: few; j_call: TRBJ2-7; v_call: TRBV7-9; cdr3_nt: TGTGCCAGCAGCCCTGTGGACAAGTACGAGCAGTACTTC; cdr3_aa: CASSPVDKYEQYF
d_call: -; clone_size: -; j_call: TRBJ2-7; v_call: TRBV27; cdr3_nt: TGTGCCAGCATGGGGGGGCCCTACGAGCAGTACTTC; cdr3_aa: CASMGGPYEQYF
d_call: -; clone_size: few; j_call: TRBJ2-4; v_call: TRBV6-5; cdr3_nt: TGTGCCAGCAGTCCCTTCGAATCGGCCATTCAGTACTTC; cdr3_aa: CASSPFESAIQYF
d_call: TRBD2; clone_size: -; j_call: TRBJ2-5; v_call: TRBV6-5; cdr3_nt: TGTGCCAGCAGCGTGGCTAGCGGAGAGACCCAGTACTTC; cdr3_aa: CASSVASGETQYF
d_call: -; clone_size: -; j_call: TRBJ2-7; v_call: TRBV5-6; cdr3_nt: TGTGCCAGCAGCTTGTGGAGGGGAGTGGTCGAGCAGTACTTC; cdr3_aa: CASSLWRGVVEQYF
d_call: -; clone_size: -; j_call: TRBJ2-5; v_call: TRBV5-1; cdr3_nt: TGCGCCAGCAGCTGGCAGAATCCCCAAGAGACCCAGTACTTC; cdr3_aa: CASSWQNPQETQYF
d_call: -; clone_size: few; j_call: TRBJ1-1; v_call: TRBV25-1; cdr3_nt: TGTGCCAGCAGCGAAGAAATGGGGTCTCAGGCTTTCTTT; cdr3_aa: CASSEEMGSQAFF
d_call: -; clone_size: few; j_call: TRBJ1-4; v_call: TRBV15; cdr3_nt: TGTGCCACCAGCAGAGATCCGTCCAGTGGGGCAGGAGAAAAACTGTTTTTT; cdr3_aa: CATSRDPSSGAGEKLFF
d_call: TRBD2; clone_size: -; j_call: TRBJ2-5; v_call: TRBV5-4; cdr3_nt: TGTGCCAGCACCCACATGGGGGGGGAAGAGACCCAGTACTTC; cdr3_aa: CASTHMGGEETQYF
d_call: TRBD1; clone_size: many; j_call: TRBJ2-3; v_call: TRBV6-5; cdr3_nt: TGTGCCAGCAGTTACTCGCCGGACAGGGGAACAGATACGCAGTATTTT; cdr3_aa: CASSYSPDRGTDTQYF
d_call: -; clone_size: -; j_call: TRBJ1-1; v_call: TRBV4-2; cdr3_nt: TGTGCCAGCAGCCAAGCGGGGAACACTGAAGCTTTCTTT; cdr3_aa: CASSQAGNTEAFF
d_call: -; clone_size: -; j_call: TRBJ1-2; v_call: TRBV7-9; cdr3_nt: TGTGCCAGCAGCTTGGGGGATGGCTACACCTTC; cdr3_aa: CASSLGDGYTF
d_call: -; clone_size: -; j_call: TRBJ1-6; v_call: TRBV5-6; cdr3_nt: TGTGCCAGCAGCTTGGAAGGGGATAATTCACCCCTCCACTTT; cdr3_aa: CASSLEGDNSPLHF
d_call: TRBD1; clone_size: -; j_call: TRBJ1-3; v_call: TRBV29-1; cdr3_nt: TGCAGCGTTGCCCACGACAGGGAGGGAAACACCATATATTTT; cdr3_aa: CSVAHDREGNTIYF
d_call: TRBD1; clone_size: -; j_call: TRBJ2-5; v_call: TRBV5-4; cdr3_nt: TGTGCCATCCCTGGACGACAGGGAAGGGAGACCCAGTACTTC; cdr3_aa: CAIPGRQGRETQYF
d_call: -; clone_size: -; j_call: TRBJ2-2; v_call: TRBV6-5; cdr3_nt: TGTGCCAGCAGTGCCTTAGGGTCCTACACCGGGGAGCTGTTTTTT; cdr3_aa: CASSALGSYTGELFF
d_call: -; clone_size: -; j_call: TRBJ2-5; v_call: TRBV5-6; cdr3_nt: TGTGCCAGCAGCTTGTTGTTGGAGAGCCAGTACTTC; cdr3_aa: CASSLLLESQYF
d_call: -; clone_size: -; j_call: TRBJ1-1; v_call: TRBV2; cdr3_nt: TGTGCCAGCCTAGTCCTTGAAGCTTTCTTT; cdr3_aa: CASLVLEAFF
d_call: -; clone_size: few; j_call: TRBJ1-2; v_call: TRBV27; cdr3_nt: TGTGCCAGCAGTTTCCTGGACAGTCCTAACTATGGCTACACCTTC; cdr3_aa: CASSFLDSPNYGYTF
d_call: -; clone_size: -; j_call: TRBJ2-2; v_call: TRBV2; cdr3_nt: TGTGCCAGCAGCGTGGAGCCCGGGGAGCTGTTTTTT; cdr3_aa: CASSVEPGELFF
d_call: -; clone_size: -; j_call: TRBJ1-1; v_call: TRBV4-2; cdr3_nt: TGTGCCAGCAGCCAAGATGGGGTGCGGGCTTTCTTT; cdr3_aa: CASSQDGVRAFF
d_call: TRBD1; clone_size: -; j_call: TRBJ2-7; v_call: TRBV7-9; cdr3_nt: TGTGCCAGCAGCCCAAGGACATCAGGGGGGCAGTACTTC; cdr3_aa: CASSPRTSGGQYF
d_call: TRBD1; clone_size: -; j_call: TRBJ1-2; v_call: TRBV6-5; cdr3_nt: TGTGCCAGCAGTTACTCGGAGACAGGGTATGGCTACACCTTC; cdr3_aa: CASSYSETGYGYTF
d_call: -; clone_size: -; j_call: TRBJ1-1; v_call: TRBV11-2; cdr3_nt: TGTGCCAGCAGCACACCGGGACACCCGAGGAAGGGGAGAGCTTTCTTT; cdr3_aa: CASSTPGHPRKGRAFF
d_call: -; clone_size: -; j_call: TRBJ2-5; v_call: TRBV5-1; cdr3_nt: TGCGCCAGCAGCTTCCTACAGCGACCCGGGGAGACCCAGTACTTC; cdr3_aa: CASSFLQRPGETQYF
d_call: -; clone_size: -; j_call: TRBJ1-3; v_call: TRBV13; cdr3_nt: TGTGCCAGCAGCTTCGTGGTGGATGGAAACACCATATATTTT; cdr3_aa: CASSFVVDGNTIYF
d_call: -; clone_size: few; j_call: TRBJ2-5; v_call: TRBV6-5; cdr3_nt: TGTGCCAGCAGTGCCTGGGGGACCCAGTACTTC; cdr3_aa: CASSAWGTQYF
d_call: TRBD1; clone_size: -; j_call: TRBJ2-7; v_call: TRBV2; cdr3_nt: TGTGCCAGCCTGACAGGGACGGCCTACGAGCAGTACTTC; cdr3_aa: CASLTGTAYEQYF
d_call: TRBD2; clone_size: -; j_call: TRBJ2-5; v_call: TRBV30; cdr3_nt: TGTGCCTGGAACGGATGGACTAGCGGGGGGGTCCAAGAGACCCAGTACTTC; cdr3_aa: CAWNGWTSGGVQETQYF
d_call: -; clone_size: -; j_call: TRBJ2-5; v_call: TRBV30; cdr3_nt: TGTGCCTGGAGTGGGCTAGCCGGGGAGACCCAGTACTTC; cdr3_aa: CAWSGLAGETQYF
d_call: TRBD1; clone_size: many; j_call: TRBJ1-1; v_call: TRBV9; cdr3_nt: TGTGCCAGCAGCGCCCGGAGGACAGGCCCTAGGGGGACTGAAGCTTTCTTT; cdr3_aa: CASSARRTGPRGTEAFF
d_call: TRBD1; clone_size: few; j_call: TRBJ1-4; v_call: TRBV9; cdr3_nt: TGTGCCAGCAGCGCCCAGACAGGGAAAGGAAATGAAAAACTGTTTTTT; cdr3_aa: CASSAQTGKGNEKLFF
d_call: TRBD1; clone_size: -; j_call: TRBJ2-7; v_call: TRBV25-1; cdr3_nt: TGTGCCAGCAGTGGGCGGGACAGGGACTCCTACGAGCAGTACTTC; cdr3_aa: CASSGRDRDSYEQYF
d_call: -; clone_size: -; j_call: TRBJ2-5; v_call: TRBV25-1; cdr3_nt: TGTGCCAGCAGCCCCGAAGAAGAGACCCAGTACTTC; cdr3_aa: CASSPEEETQYF
d_call: -; clone_size: -; j_call: TRBJ1-3; v_call: TRBV30; cdr3_nt: TGTGCCTGGGCGGCCGGGACAGGAAACACCATATATTTT; cdr3_aa: CAWAAGTGNTIYF
d_call: TRBD2; clone_size: -; j_call: TRBJ2-7; v_call: TRBV9; cdr3_nt: TGTGCCAGCAGCCTTAGCGGGGCCCCCTACGAGCAGTACTTC; cdr3_aa: CASSLSGAPYEQYF